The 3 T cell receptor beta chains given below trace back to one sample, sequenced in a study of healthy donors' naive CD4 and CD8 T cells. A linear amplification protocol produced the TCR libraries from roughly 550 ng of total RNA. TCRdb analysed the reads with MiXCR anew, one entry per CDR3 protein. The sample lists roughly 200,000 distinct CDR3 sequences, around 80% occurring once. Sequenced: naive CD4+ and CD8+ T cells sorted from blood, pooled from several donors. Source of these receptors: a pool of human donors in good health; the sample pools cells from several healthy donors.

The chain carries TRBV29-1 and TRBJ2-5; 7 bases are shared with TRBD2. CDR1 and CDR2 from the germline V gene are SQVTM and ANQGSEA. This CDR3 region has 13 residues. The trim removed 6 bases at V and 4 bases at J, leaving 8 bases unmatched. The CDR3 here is CSVPGGSGETQYF. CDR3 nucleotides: TGCAGCGTGCCGGGGGGAAGCGGAGAGACCCAGTACTTC.

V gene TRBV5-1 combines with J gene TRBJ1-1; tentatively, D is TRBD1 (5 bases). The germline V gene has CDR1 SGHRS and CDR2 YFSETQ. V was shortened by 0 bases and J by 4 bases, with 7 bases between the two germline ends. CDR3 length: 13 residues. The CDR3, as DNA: TGCGCCAGCAGCTTGGGAGGGACCACTGAAGCTTTCTTT. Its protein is CASSLGGTTEAFF.

The CDR3: CASRPQTGSSEQYF. DNA for the CDR3: TGTGCCAGTCGACCTCAGACAGGGTCGTCAGAGCAGTACTTC. The chain links TRBV19 to TRBJ2-7, with TRBD1 matching over 7 bases. Per germline, CDR1 LNHDA and CDR2 SQIVND (reference sequence). The CDR3 has 14 amino acids. V lost 8 bases, J lost 7 bases, and 14 bases stayed unmatched.